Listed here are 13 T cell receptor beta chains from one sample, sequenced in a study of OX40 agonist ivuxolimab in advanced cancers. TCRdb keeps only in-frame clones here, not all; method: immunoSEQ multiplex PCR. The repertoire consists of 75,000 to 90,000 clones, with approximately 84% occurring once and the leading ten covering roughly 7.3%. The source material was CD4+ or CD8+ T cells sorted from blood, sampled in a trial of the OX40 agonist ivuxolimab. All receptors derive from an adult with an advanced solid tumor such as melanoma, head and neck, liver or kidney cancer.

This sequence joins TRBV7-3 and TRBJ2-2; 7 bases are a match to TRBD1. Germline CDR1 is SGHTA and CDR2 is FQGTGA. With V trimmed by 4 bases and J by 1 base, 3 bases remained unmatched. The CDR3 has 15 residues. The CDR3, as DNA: TGTGCCAGCAGCTCACAGGGGCTGAACACCGGGGAGCTGTTTTTT. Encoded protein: CASSSQGLNTGELFF.

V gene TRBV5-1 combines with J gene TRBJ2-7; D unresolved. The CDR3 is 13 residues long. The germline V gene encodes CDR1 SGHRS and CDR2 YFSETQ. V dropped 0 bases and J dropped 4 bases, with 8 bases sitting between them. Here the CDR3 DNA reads TGCGCCAGCAGCTTGGGGTGGTCGTACGAGCAGTACTTC. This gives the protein CASSLGWSYEQYF. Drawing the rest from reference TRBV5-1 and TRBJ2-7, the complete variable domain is KAGVTQTPRYLIKTRGQQVTLSCSPISGHRSVSWYQQTPGQGLQFLFEYFSETQRNKGNFPGRFSGRQFSNSRSEMNVSTLELGDSALYLCASSLGWSYEQYFGPGTRLTVT.

CDR3 protein: CASSESRGSGYTF. CDR3 sequence (DNA): TGTGCCAGCAGTGAATCCCGGGGGAGCGGCTACACCTTC. The rearrangement uses TRBV25-1 and TRBJ1-2, with D perhaps TRBD1 (5 bases). The V and J ends lost 1 base and 8 bases respectively, with 11 bases between them. Germline V gene sequence: CDR1 MGHDK, CDR2 SYGVNS. This CDR3 contains 13 residues.

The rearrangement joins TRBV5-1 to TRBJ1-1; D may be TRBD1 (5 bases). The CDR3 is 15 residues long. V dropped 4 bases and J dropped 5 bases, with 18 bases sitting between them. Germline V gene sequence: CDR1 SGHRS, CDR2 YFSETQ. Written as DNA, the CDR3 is TGCGCCAGCAGCCCGTCCCGGGGCCGTGGGACTGAAGCTTTCTTT. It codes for CASSPSRGRGTEAFF.

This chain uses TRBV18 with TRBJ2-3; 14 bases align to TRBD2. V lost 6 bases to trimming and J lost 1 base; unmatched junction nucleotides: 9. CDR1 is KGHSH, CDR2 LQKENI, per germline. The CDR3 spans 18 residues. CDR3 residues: CASSVTGLAGAGTDTQYF. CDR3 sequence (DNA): TGTGCCAGCTCTGTTACGGGACTAGCGGGAGCTGGCACAGATACGCAGTATTTT. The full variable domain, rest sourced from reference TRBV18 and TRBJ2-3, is NAGVMQNPRHLVRRRGQEARLRCSPMKGHSHVYWYRQLPEEGLKFMVYLQKENIIDESGMPKERFSAEFPKEGPSILRIQQVVRGDSAAYFCASSVTGLAGAGTDTQYFGPGTRLTVL.

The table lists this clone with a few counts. DNA for the CDR3: TGTGCCAGCAGCGTAGGAGACAGGGTCCACGAGCAGTACTTC. This sequence encodes CASSVGDRVHEQYF. The genes are TRBV9 and TRBJ2-7; 7 bases are a match to TRBD1. This CDR3 is 14 amino acids long. Looked up from germline, CDR1 is SGDLS and CDR2 is YYNGEE. Germline trimming cut 0 bases from V and 5 bases from J; bases unmatched to any gene: 5. Full variable domain (rest looked up from reference TRBV9 and TRBJ2-7): DSGVTQTPKHLITATGQRVTLRCSPRSGDLSVYWYQQSLDQGLQFLIQYYNGEERAKGNILERFSAQQFPDLHSELNLSSLELGDSALYFCASSVGDRVHEQYFGPGTRLTVT.

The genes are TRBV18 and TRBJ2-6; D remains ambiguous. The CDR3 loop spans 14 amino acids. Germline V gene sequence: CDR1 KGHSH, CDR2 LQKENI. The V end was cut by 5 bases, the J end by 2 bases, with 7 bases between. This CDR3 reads CASSGVAGANVLTF. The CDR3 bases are TGTGCCAGCTCAGGGGTGGCTGGGGCCAACGTCCTGACTTTC. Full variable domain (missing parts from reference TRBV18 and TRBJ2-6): NAGVMQNPRHLVRRRGQEARLRCSPMKGHSHVYWYRQLPEEGLKFMVYLQKENIIDESGMPKERFSAEFPKEGPSILRIQQVVRGDSAAYFCASSGVAGANVLTFGAGSRLTVL.

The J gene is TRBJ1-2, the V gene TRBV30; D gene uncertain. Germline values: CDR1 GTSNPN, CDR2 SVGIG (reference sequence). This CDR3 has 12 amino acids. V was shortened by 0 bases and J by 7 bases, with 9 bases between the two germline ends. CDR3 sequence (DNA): TGTGCCTGGAGTGTAGGGCCCGCTGGCTACACCTTC. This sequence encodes CAWSVGPAGYTF.

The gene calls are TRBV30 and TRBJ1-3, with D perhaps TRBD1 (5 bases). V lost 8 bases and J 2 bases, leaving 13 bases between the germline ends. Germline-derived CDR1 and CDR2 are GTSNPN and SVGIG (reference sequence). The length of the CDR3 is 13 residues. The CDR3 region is CAGSRGAGNTIYF. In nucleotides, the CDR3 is TGTGCCGGGTCTCGGGGGGCTGGAAACACCATATATTTT.

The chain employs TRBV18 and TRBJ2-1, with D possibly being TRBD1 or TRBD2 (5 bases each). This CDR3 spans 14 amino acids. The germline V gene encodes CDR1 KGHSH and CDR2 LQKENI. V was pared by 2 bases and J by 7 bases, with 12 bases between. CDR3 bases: TGTGCCAGCTCACCAAACGAGAGGGGAAATGAGCAGTTCTTC. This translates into CASSPNERGNEQFF.

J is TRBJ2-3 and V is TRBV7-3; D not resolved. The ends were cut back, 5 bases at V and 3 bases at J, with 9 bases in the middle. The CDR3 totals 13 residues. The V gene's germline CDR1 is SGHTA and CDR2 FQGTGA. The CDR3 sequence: CASSHSLTDTQYF. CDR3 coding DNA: TGTGCCAGCAGCCACTCTTTGACAGATACGCAGTATTTT.

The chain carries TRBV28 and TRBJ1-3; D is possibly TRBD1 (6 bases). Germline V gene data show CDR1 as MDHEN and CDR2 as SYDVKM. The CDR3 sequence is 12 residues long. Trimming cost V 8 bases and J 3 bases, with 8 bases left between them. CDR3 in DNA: TGTGCCAGCGGGGGACATGGAAACACCATATATTTT. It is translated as CASGGHGNTIYF. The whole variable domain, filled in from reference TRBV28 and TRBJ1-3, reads DVKVTQSSRYLVKRTGEKVFLECVQDMDHENMFWYRQDPGLGLRLIYFSYDVKMKEKGDIPEGYSVSREKKERFSLILESASTNQTSMYLCASGGHGNTIYFGEGSWLTVV.

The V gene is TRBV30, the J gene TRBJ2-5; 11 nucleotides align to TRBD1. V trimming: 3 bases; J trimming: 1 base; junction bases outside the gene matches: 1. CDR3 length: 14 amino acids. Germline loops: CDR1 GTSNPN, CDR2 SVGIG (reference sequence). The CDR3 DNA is TGTGCCTGGAGGGACAGGGGGCCCCAAGAGACCCAGTACTTC. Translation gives CAWRDRGPQETQYF.